Given below is one TCR beta chain in context. Generated by immunoSEQ multiplex PCR, the TCRdb table keeps only in-frame clones and is missing some. Of hundreds of thousands of clones detected, around 78% appear once; the ten largest clones hold more than 0.01%. These data come from a study of shared T cell receptors in the human thymus. The CDR3 length is 14 residues. Trimming removed 3 bases at V and 6 bases at J, with 14 bases between. Looked up from germline, CDR1 is GTSNPN and CDR2 is SVGIG (reference sequence). This same sample was also taken into another study, of human thymus T cells.

The receptor was derived from a boy younger than two with a congenital heart defect. This chain joins TRBV30 and TRBJ1-4; D gene uncertain. Sequencing was carried out using thymocytes. The CDR3 sequence is CAWRFTREDEKLFF. The DNA of the CDR3 is TGTGCCTGGAGATTCACGAGGGAAGATGAAAAACTGTTTTTT.